This passage covers 18 T cell receptor beta chains from one sample sequenced in a study of cytomegalovirus exposure and HLA in healthy donors. TCRdb's copy holds only in-frame clones and misses some; the assay was immunoSEQ multiplex PCR. The sample consists of 150,000 to 170,000 clones, about 86% of them appearing once. Sequencing was performed on PBMCs. These receptors originate from a human donor in good health.

This rearrangement joins TRBV5-1 to TRBJ2-5; 11 bases line up with TRBD1. The germline CDR1 and CDR2 sequences are SGHRS and YFSETQ. Trimming at V came to 3 bases and at J to 4 bases, leaving 2 bases not matched to a gene. The length of the CDR3 is 14 residues. CDR3 amino acids: CASSSGTGGETQYF. The CDR3 DNA reads as TGCGCCAGCAGCTCCGGGACAGGGGGAGAGACCCAGTACTTC.

This clone has a single count. The CDR3 nucleotides read TGTGCCAGCAGCGATCGTACAGGGGTGGTTGACTCACCCCTCCACTTT. Its protein product is CASSDRTGVVDSPLHF. The rearrangement links TRBV5-4 to TRBJ1-6, with 7 nucleotides matching TRBD1. CDR1 SGHNT and CDR2 YYREEE come from the germline V gene (reference sequence). CDR3 length: 16 residues. V was clipped by 4 bases and J by 10 bases; unmatched bases: 14.

The chain joins TRBV10-1 to TRBJ1-2; perhaps TRBD1 as D (6 bases). CDR1 WNHNN and CDR2 SYGVQD come from the germline V gene (reference sequence). There are 14 residues in the CDR3. V lost 9 bases and J lost 7, with 21 bases in between. In DNA, the CDR3 is TGCGCCAGGCTTCTTTGGGGGCCCCAATGTGGCTACACCTTC. Its translation: CARLLWGPQCGYTF.

J is TRBJ2-3 and V is TRBV11-2, with D perhaps TRBD2 (6 bases). Between the trimmed V and J ends, which lost 1 base and 2 bases, there was a span of 10 bases. Germline CDR1 SGHAT, CDR2 FQNNGV. The CDR3 covers 15 residues. The CDR3 reads CASSLGGVYTDTQYF. The CDR3 nucleotides read TGTGCCAGCAGCTTAGGGGGGGTATACACAGATACGCAGTATTTT.

The chain uses TRBV4-1 and TRBJ2-1; the D gene is possibly TRBD2 (5 bases). Trimming stripped 3 bases from V and 4 bases from J, with 16 bases between. Germline CDR1 reads MGHRA; CDR2 reads YSYEKL. This CDR3 has 16 residues. The CDR3 region has the DNA TGCGCCAGCAGCCATTACAACCGGAGGTCTTACAATGAGCAGTTCTTC. Translation: CASSHYNRRSYNEQFF.

The chain recombines TRBV5-1 with TRBJ1-4; TRBD1 might be the D (5 bases). V was clipped by 3 bases and J by 0 bases, with 18 bases between them. Germline-derived CDR1 and CDR2 are SGHRS and YFSETQ. The CDR3 is 18 amino acids. Here the CDR3 DNA reads TGCGCCAGCAGCTCTACCGGGTCCCTACAGGCAACTAATGAAAAACTGTTTTTT. Its translation is CASSSTGSLQATNEKLFF.

The chain couples TRBV19 to TRBJ2-7; TRBD1 matches at 8 bases. Germline trimming cut 5 bases from V and 1 base from J; bases unmatched to any gene: 10. The germline gives CDR1 LNHDA, CDR2 SQIVND (reference sequence). This CDR3 has 16 residues. The chain's CDR3 is CASSARGQGVSYEQYF. In DNA, the CDR3 is TGTGCCAGTAGTGCCCGAGGACAGGGCGTTTCCTACGAGCAGTACTTC.

The chain employs TRBV5-6 and TRBJ1-1; D ambiguous. Trimming removed 0 bases at V and 0 bases at J, with 3 bases between. The CDR3 is 13 amino acids. Germline CDR1 is SGHDT and CDR2 is YYEEEE. The CDR3 sequence: CASSLALNTEAFF. The CDR3 coding sequence is TGTGCCAGCAGCTTGGCTTTGAACACTGAAGCTTTCTTT.

The V gene is TRBV7-2, the J gene TRBJ1-4; possibly TRBD1 for D (6 bases). V was clipped by 5 bases and J by 3 bases, with 16 bases between them. In germline, CDR1 is SGHTA, CDR2 FQGNSA. The CDR3 length is 16 residues. The CDR3 sequence is CASSNQGISANEKLFF. DNA of the CDR3: TGTGCCAGCAGCAATCAGGGGATTTCGGCTAATGAAAAACTGTTTTTT.

The chain combines TRBV5-4 with TRBJ2-7; no reliable D call. V was pared by 3 bases and J by 2 bases, with 15 bases between. The length of the CDR3 is 15 residues. CDR1 is SGHNT, CDR2 YYREEE, per germline (reference sequence). The CDR3, as DNA: TGTGCCAGCAGCTCTACAGACATCACCACCTACGAGCAGTACTTC. Translating it yields CASSSTDITTYEQYF.

The chain uses TRBV2 and TRBJ2-6; TRBD1 agrees at 9 bases. Germline loops: CDR1 SNHLY, CDR2 FYNNEI. Trimming at V came to 4 bases and at J to 0 bases, leaving 4 bases not matched to a gene. The CDR3 runs 17 residues. CDR3 amino acids: CASSGGQGNSGANVLTF. CDR3 sequence (DNA): TGTGCCAGCAGTGGTGGACAGGGGAACTCTGGGGCCAACGTCCTGACTTTC.

The rearrangement joins TRBV11-2 to TRBJ1-1, with D hard to call. This CDR3 region has 16 residues. Germline CDR1 is SGHAT and CDR2 is FQNNGV. V lost 0 bases and J 2 bases, leaving 13 bases between the germline ends. This CDR3 is CASSLDPGLINTEAFF. The CDR3 DNA follows: TGTGCCAGCAGCTTAGACCCCGGACTGATTAACACTGAAGCTTTCTTT.

The chain is built from TRBV19 and TRBJ1-1; no firm D call. CDR1 LNHDA and CDR2 SQIVND come from the germline V gene (reference sequence). Trimming pared 0 bases from V and 5 bases from J, leaving 10 bases between. The CDR3 totals 14 residues. As DNA, the CDR3 is TGTGCCAGTAGTATAGATCCAGTTCCTACTGAAGCTTTCTTT. It specifies CASSIDPVPTEAFF.

J is TRBJ1-2 and V is TRBV9; 12 bases match TRBD1. The CDR3 is 18 residues long. Germline values: CDR1 SGDLS, CDR2 YYNGEE. V lost 2 bases and J lost 8; bases outside the gene matches: 16. CDR3 sequence reads: CASSVSRRGQGAVEGYTF. CDR3 bases: TGTGCCAGCAGCGTTTCTCGTAGGGGACAGGGGGCCGTGGAAGGCTACACCTTC.

This clone showed up just once. This sequence joins TRBV9 and TRBJ1-1, with 7 bases matching TRBD1. V shed 0 bases, J shed 5 bases, and the junction held 4 bases outside the gene matches. This CDR3 is 14 amino acids long. CDR1 is SGDLS, CDR2 YYNGEE, per germline. The CDR3 DNA reads as TGTGCCAGCAGCGTAGGACAGGGTTGGACTGAAGCTTTCTTT. Translating gives CASSVGQGWTEAFF.

In DNA, the CDR3 is TGTGCCAGCAGCTTAGGAGACAATGAGCAGTTCTTC. It yields the protein CASSLGDNEQFF. The V and J genes are TRBV11-2 and TRBJ2-1; D ambiguous. The CDR3 loop spans 12 amino acids. Trimming took 1 base from V and 5 from J, leaving 3 bases between them. Germline CDR1 is SGHAT and CDR2 is FQNNGV.

This chain joins TRBV7-2 and TRBJ1-2; 8 nucleotides agree with TRBD1. Germline-derived CDR1 and CDR2 are SGHTA and FQGNSA. The ends lost 7 bases at V and 3 bases at J; junction bases unmatched: 10. CDR3 size: 15 residues. The CDR3 DNA sequence: TGTGCCAGCACCCATTCGACAGGGGACGACTATGGCTACACCTTC. This gives the protein CASTHSTGDDYGYTF.

The chain joins TRBV19 to TRBJ1-1, with 7 bases fitting TRBD1. This CDR3 region has 12 residues. The V gene's germline CDR1 is LNHDA and CDR2 SQIVND (reference sequence). Trimming at V came to 5 bases and at J to 8 bases, leaving 5 bases not matched to a gene. CDR3 nucleotides: TGTGCCAGTAGTTCCGGGACAGCCGAAGCTTTCTTT. It is translated as CASSSGTAEAFF.